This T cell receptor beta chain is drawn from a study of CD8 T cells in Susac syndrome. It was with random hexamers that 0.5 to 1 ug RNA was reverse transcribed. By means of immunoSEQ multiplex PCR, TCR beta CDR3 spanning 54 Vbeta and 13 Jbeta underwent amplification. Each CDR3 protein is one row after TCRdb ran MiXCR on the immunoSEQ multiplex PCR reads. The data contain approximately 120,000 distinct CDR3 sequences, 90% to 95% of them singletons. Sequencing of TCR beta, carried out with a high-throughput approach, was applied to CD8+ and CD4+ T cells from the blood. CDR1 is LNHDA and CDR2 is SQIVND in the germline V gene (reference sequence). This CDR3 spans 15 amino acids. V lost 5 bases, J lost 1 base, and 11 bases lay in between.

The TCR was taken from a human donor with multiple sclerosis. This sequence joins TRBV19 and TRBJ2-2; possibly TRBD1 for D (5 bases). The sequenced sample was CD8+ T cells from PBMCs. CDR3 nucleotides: TGTGCCAGTAGTCCCGGGCAGGGGAACACCGGGGAGCTGTTTTTT. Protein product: CASSPGQGNTGELFF.